This T cell receptor (beta chain) was sequenced in a study of blood T cell repertoires in COVID-19. Study-level information: Acute and convalescent COVID-19 specimens originated in the United States, Italy and Spain. T cells, B-cell-depleted T cells, or PBMCs provided the cDNA or gDNA that served as material.

Original methodology: Amplified reference gene primers provided the basis for estimating nucleated cell counts. The data were produced by immunoSEQ multiplex PCR, yet TCRdb's version contains in-frame clones alone and is incomplete. For V, J and clone size, that table is used; D and trimming come from the DNA. Here the sample spans some 62,000 clones, over 75% being singletons. V was clipped by 4 bases and J by 5 bases; unmatched bases: 7. This CDR3 is built from 15 residues. Germline CDR1 and CDR2: SGHTA and FQGTGA. Sample: peripheral blood. The clonotype originates from a human donor in a cohort sampled during active COVID-19. The chain has TRBV7-3 and TRBJ2-5; 10 bases fit TRBD2. CDR3 DNA sequence: TGTGCCAGCAGCTCGAGCGGGGGGGCGTCGGAGACCCAGTACTTC. Its protein is CASSSSGGASETQYF.